What follows are 4 T cell receptor beta chains derived from one specimen sequenced in a study of blood T cell repertoires in COVID-19. Clones were read by immunoSEQ multiplex PCR, and TCRdb kept only the in-frame ones, dropping some. Here the sample spans around 58,000 clones, 88% being singletons. The specimen was peripheral blood. The receptors here all came from a woman aged 60-75 years with COVID-19, enrolled during active disease.

V gene TRBV7-7 combines with J gene TRBJ2-1; D call uncertain. Germline assignment: CDR1 SSHAT and CDR2 FNYEAQ (reference sequence). V was pared by 0 bases and J by 8 bases, with 11 bases between. This CDR3 comprises 14 residues. The CDR3 coding sequence is TGTGCCAGCAGCTTAGCGATGCAGTCTGATGAGCAGTTCTTC. Residues: CASSLAMQSDEQFF.

This clone was seen only once. The chain carries TRBV7-9 and TRBJ1-1; 7 nucleotides line up with TRBD1. Trimming took 5 bases from V and 1 from J; bases not matched to a gene: 10. Germline CDR1 is SEHNR and CDR2 is FQNEAQ (reference sequence). The CDR3 has 16 residues. The CDR3 protein is CASSPGQVGWNTEAFF. Written as DNA, the CDR3 is TGTGCCAGCAGCCCCGGACAGGTCGGGTGGAACACTGAAGCTTTCTTT. Supplemented by reference TRBV7-9 and TRBJ1-1, the full variable domain reads DTGVSQNPRHKITKRGQNVTFRCDPISEHNRLYWYRQTLGQGPEFLTYFQNEAQLEKSRLLSDRFSAERPKGSFSTLEIQRTEQGDSAMYLCASSPGQVGWNTEAFFGQGTRLTVV.

A word on this clone: Other DNA sequences in the sample encode the same CDR3. CDR3 coding DNA: TGTGCCAGCAGGGGGCCCAATCAGCCCCAGCATTTT. Protein sequence: CASRGPNQPQHF. The chain links TRBV28 to TRBJ1-5; D is possibly TRBD1 (5 bases). The CDR3 sequence is 12 residues long. V was clipped by 6 bases and J by 3 bases, with 6 bases between them. Germline V lookup: CDR1 MDHEN, CDR2 SYDVKM.

The rearrangement links TRBV18 to TRBJ2-7, with 13 bases fitting TRBD2. Germline V gives CDR1 KGHSH, CDR2 LQKENI. Trimming cost V 3 bases and J 2 bases; bases outside gene matches: 1. CDR3 size: 15 residues. CDR3 coding DNA: TGTGCCAGCTCACCCGGGACTAGCGGGACCTACGAGCAGTACTTC. It encodes CASSPGTSGTYEQYF. The variable domain in full, with the rest retrieved from reference TRBV18 and TRBJ2-7, is NAGVMQNPRHLVRRRGQEARLRCSPMKGHSHVYWYRQLPEEGLKFMVYLQKENIIDESGMPKERFSAEFPKEGPSILRIQQVVRGDSAAYFCASSPGTSGTYEQYFGPGTRLTVT.